This TCR beta chain was profiled in a study of blood T cell repertoires in COVID-19. Deletions cut 9 bases from V and 7 bases from J, with 13 bases between. The CDR3 sequence is 11 residues long. The method was immunoSEQ multiplex PCR; TCRdb's version includes in-frame clones alone and lacks a portion of them. The table lists about 340,000 clones, around 83% of them singletons. The gene calls are TRBV23-1 and TRBJ2-7; D perhaps matches TRBD2 (6 bases). TRBV23-1 is labeled an ORF, and its function is uncertain. This sequence was found in a man aged 25-45 years with active or convalescent COVID-19. Specimen: peripheral blood. The CDR3 nucleotides read TGCGCCAGGGGGAGACGGGGGGAGCAGTACTTC. Translating it yields CARGRRGEQYF.